This T cell receptor (beta chain) was identified during a study of monozygotic twins with inflammatory bowel disease (dated by TCRdb to the late 2010s). In the study overall: The full study comprised 28 monozygotic twin pairs: nine German pairs (four IBD-concordant, five IBD-discordant) and 19 IBD-discordant Danish pairs. The search for disease-associated traits relied mainly on comparing IBD patients with their genetically identical healthy co-twins within discordant pairs. Each individual had, on average, about 151 000 unique TCRalpha sequences and 181 000 unique TCRbeta sequences available for analysis. What the study reported, not specific to this receptor: Different T cell subtypes could not be distinguished in the analysis. Repertoire similarity did not differ between concordant and discordant twins, possibly due to limited statistical power. Measured by the inverse Simpson index, TCRbeta repertoire diversity was lower in IBD patients than in their healthy co-twins. The results gave no support for a single strong signal or clonotype linked to IBD. Differing immunosuppressive treatments among patients may have added background noise and inter-individual variability to the repertoires. IBD patients shared fewer clonotypes with other individuals than healthy twins did, most markedly in patients showing signs of disease activity.

Turning to this clonotype: Which antigen it targets is not known.

The library was generated by 5' RACE. For each TCR library, approximately 3.5 ug of total RNA was used. cDNA was synthesized with SMARTScribe reverse transcriptase in eight separate reactions per sample. During cDNA synthesis, template switching was used to introduce unique molecular identifiers that contained a 6-nucleotide sample barcode. Two nested PCRs of approximately 16 and 10 cycles amplified the TCRalpha and TCRbeta cDNA, and bead purification followed each PCR. Before amplification, cDNA was treated with uracil DNA-glycosylase and purified using the QIAquick PCR purification kit. The second PCR was the step at which Illumina TruSeq-compatible adapters and sample-specific barcodes were added. TapeStation and Qubit were used to check library quality and concentration, and roughly 5 ng of each library went into the pool. Sequencing of the pooled libraries was done on an Illumina HiSeq2500 single-index Rapid Run using custom sequencing primers and 2 x 100 bp reads. Concerning the study's data processing: UMI-based consensus assembly with MiGEC version 1.2.6 was used to correct PCR and sequencing errors. V(D)J alignment, clonotype assembly and CDR3 extraction were performed with MiXCR version 2.1.1. Normalisation of gene usage, clonotype sharing and MAIT/NKT TCR abundance was achieved by analysing the top 1000, 10 000 and 20 000 clonotypes per sample. After downsampling to 27 000 UMIs, diversity was calculated as the inverse Simpson index using the vegan R package. Paired Mann-Whitney U tests were applied to discordant twin pairs, with Benjamini-Hochberg correction for multiple testing. One entry per CDR3 protein sequence results from the TCRdb reprocessing of the reads, with DNA left out. These V and J calls rely on TCRdb rather than the paper's analysis. In this sample's table one finds about 420,000 distinct CDR3 sequences. The ten largest clonotypes hold more than 2% of the sample.

From each donor, a roughly 2.7 ml peripheral blood sample was collected into PAXgene tubes and stored at -80 degrees C. Without any T cell sorting, total RNA was extracted from whole blood using the PAXgene blood miRNA kit on an automated QIAcube. Deep TCRalpha and TCRbeta repertoire profiling with unique molecular barcoding was performed on peripheral blood of monozygotic twin pairs concordant or discordant for inflammatory bowel disease. Smoking habits were recorded for all twin pairs, with individuals classified as current, former or never smokers. The CDR3 runs 16 residues from the cysteine to the phenylalanine. The entry carries no DNA sequence. Reading the germline V gene (reference sequence) gives CDR1 LNHDA and CDR2 SQIVND.

Here the chain combines TRBV19 and TRBJ1-1; TCRdb reports TRBD1, a call that lacks DNA to check it against. This sequence originates from a human donor with ulcerative colitis or Crohn's disease, or a healthy co-twin of an affected twin (not recorded which). Material for sequencing was blood. For the CDR3, the sequence is CASSTEGGRWNTEAFF.